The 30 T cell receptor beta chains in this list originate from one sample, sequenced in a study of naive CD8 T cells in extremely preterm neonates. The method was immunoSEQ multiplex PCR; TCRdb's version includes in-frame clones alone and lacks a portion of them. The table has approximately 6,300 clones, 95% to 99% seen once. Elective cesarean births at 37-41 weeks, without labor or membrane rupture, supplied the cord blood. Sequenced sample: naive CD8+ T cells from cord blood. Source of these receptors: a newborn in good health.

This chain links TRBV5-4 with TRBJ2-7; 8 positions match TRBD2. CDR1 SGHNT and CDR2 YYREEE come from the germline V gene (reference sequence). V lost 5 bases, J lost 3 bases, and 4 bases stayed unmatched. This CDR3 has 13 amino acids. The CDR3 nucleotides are TGTGCCAGCAGGCACGGGGGGGGCTACGAGCAGTACTTC. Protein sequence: CASRHGGGYEQYF.

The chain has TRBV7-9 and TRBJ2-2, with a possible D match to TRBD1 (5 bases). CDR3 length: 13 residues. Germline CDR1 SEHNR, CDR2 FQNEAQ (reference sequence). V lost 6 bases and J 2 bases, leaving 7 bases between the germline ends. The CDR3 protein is CASSQGNTGELFF. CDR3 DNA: TGTGCCAGCAGTCAGGGTAACACCGGGGAGCTGTTTTTT.

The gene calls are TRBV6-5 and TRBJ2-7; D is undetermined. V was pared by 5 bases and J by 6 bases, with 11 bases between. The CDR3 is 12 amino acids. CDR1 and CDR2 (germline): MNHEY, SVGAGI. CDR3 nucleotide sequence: TGTGCCAGCAGTCGTCTAGGTAGCGAGCAGTACTTC. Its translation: CASSRLGSEQYF.

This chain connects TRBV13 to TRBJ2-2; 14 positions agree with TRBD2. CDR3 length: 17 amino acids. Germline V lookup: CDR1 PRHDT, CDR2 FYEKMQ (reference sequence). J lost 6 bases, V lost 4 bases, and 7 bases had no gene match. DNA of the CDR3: TGTGCCAGCAGCTCAGGGACTAGCGGGAGTTGGGCCGGGGAGCTGTTTTTT. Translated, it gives CASSSGTSGSWAGELFF.

The CDR3 loop is CASSLNPGQGDIEAFF. The CDR3 DNA reads as TGTGCCAGCAGCTTAAATCCCGGACAGGGGGATATTGAAGCTTTCTTT. This chain connects TRBV11-2 to TRBJ1-1, with TRBD1 matching over 10 bases. V lost 2 bases and J lost 7; bases outside the gene matches: 10. Germline V lookup: CDR1 SGHAT, CDR2 FQNNGV. CDR3 length equals 16 residues.

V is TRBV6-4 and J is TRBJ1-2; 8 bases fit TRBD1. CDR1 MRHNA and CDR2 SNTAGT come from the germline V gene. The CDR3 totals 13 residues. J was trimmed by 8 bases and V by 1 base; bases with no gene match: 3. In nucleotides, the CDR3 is TGTGCCAGCAGTGACTTTCCAGGGGGCGGCTACACCTTC. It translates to CASSDFPGGGYTF.

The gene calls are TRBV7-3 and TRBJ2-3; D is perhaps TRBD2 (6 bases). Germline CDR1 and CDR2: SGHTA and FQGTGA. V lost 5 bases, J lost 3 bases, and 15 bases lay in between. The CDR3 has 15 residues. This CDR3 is CASSPLGGETDTQYF. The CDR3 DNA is TGTGCCAGCAGCCCACTCGGGGGAGAGACAGATACGCAGTATTTT.

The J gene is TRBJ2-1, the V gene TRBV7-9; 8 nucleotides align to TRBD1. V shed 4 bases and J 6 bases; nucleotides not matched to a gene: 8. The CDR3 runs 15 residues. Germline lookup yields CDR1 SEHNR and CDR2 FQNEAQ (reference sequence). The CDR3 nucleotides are TGTGCCAGCAGCTCCAGGGACAGGCGAATCAATGAGCAGTTCTTC. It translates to CASSSRDRRINEQFF.

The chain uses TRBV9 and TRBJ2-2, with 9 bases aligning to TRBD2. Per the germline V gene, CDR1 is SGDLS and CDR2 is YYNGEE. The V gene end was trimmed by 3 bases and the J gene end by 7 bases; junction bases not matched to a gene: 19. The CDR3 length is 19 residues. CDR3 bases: TGTGCCAGCAGCGCTTCTATCCAAACCCTAGCGGGGAGAAACGGGGAGCTGTTTTTT. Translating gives CASSASIQTLAGRNGELFF.

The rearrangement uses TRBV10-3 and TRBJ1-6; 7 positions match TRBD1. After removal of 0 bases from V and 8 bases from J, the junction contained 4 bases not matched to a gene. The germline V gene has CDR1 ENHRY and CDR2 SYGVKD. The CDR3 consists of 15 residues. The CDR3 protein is CAISESTGIYSPLHF. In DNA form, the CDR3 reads TGTGCCATCAGTGAGTCGACAGGGATTTATTCACCCCTCCACTTT.

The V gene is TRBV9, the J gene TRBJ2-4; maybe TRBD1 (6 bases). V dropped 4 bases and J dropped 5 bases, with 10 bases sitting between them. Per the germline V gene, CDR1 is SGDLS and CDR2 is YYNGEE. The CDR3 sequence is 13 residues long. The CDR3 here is CASSQGFQNIQYF. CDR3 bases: TGTGCCAGCAGCCAGGGGTTCCAAAACATTCAGTACTTC.

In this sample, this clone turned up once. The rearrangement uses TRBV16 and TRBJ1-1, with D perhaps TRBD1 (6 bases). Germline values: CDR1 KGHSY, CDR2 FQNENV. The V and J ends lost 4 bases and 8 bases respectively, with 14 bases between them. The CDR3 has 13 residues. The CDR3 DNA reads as TGTGCCAGCAGCCCCCCCCTGGGGGCGGAAGCTTTCTTT. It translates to CASSPPLGAEAFF.

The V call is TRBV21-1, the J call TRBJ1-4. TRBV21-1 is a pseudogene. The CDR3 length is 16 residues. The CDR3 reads CASSKARGATNEKLFF. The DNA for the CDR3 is TGTGCCAGCAGCAAAGCGCGGGGCGCGACTAATGAAAAACTGTTTTTT.

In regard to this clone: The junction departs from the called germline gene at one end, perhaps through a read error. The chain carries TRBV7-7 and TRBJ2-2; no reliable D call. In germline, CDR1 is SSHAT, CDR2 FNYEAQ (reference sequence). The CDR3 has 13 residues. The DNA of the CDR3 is TGTGCTAGCAGCTTAGTGAGAGGCGGGGAGCTGTTTTTT. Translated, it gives CASSLVRGGELFF.

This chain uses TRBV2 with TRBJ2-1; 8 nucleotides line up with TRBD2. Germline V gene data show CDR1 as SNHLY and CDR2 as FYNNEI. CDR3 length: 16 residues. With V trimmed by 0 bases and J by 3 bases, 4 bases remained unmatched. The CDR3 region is CASSEALSGSYNEQFF. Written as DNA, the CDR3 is TGTGCCAGCAGTGAAGCTTTGAGCGGGAGCTACAATGAGCAGTTCTTC. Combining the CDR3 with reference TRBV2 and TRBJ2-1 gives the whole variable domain EPEVTQTPSHQVTQMGQEVILRCVPISNHLYFYWYRQILGQKVEFLVSFYNNEISEKSEIFDDQFSVERPDGSNFTLKIRSTKLEDSAMYFCASSEALSGSYNEQFFGPGTRLTVL.

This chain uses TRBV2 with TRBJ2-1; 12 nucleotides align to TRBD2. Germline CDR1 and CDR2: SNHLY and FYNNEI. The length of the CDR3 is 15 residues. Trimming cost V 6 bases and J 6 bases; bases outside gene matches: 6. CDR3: CASRLAGGPSNEQFF. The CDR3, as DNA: TGTGCCAGCAGGCTAGCGGGAGGGCCTTCCAATGAGCAGTTCTTC.

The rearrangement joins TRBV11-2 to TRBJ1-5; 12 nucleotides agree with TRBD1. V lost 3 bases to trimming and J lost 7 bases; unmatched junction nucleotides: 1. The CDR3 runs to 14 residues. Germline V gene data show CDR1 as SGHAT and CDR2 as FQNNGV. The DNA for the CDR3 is TGTGCCAGCAGCTTCGGGACAGGGGGCCAGCCCCAGCATTTT. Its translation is CASSFGTGGQPQHF.

DNA for the CDR3: TGCGCCAGCAGCTTGACCAGCGGGAGAAACAATGAGCAGTTCTTC. This gives the protein CASSLTSGRNNEQFF. The chain is built from TRBV5-1 and TRBJ2-1, with 8 bases matching TRBD2. The germline V gene encodes CDR1 SGHRS and CDR2 YFSETQ. The CDR3 covers 15 residues. Unmatched junction bases numbered 5, after V lost 1 base and J lost 5 bases.

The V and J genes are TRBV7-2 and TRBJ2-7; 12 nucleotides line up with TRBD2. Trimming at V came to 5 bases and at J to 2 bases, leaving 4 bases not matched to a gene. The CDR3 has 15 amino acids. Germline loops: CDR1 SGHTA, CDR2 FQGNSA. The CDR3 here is CASSPGLAGTYEQYF. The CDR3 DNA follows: TGTGCCAGCAGCCCCGGACTAGCGGGAACCTACGAGCAGTACTTC.

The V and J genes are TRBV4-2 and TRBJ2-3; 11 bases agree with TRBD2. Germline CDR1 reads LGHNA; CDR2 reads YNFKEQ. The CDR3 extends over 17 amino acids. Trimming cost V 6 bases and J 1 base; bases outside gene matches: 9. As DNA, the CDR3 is TGTGCCAGCAGGCTTCTTAGCGGGGGGGCCGGCACAGATACGCAGTATTTT. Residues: CASRLLSGGAGTDTQYF.

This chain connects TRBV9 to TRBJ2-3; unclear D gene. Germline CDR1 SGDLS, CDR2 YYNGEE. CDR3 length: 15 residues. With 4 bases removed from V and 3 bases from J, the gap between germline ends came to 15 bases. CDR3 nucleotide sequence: TGTGCCAGCAGCCCAGGTGGTTCTCTTACAGATACGCAGTATTTT. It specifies CASSPGGSLTDTQYF. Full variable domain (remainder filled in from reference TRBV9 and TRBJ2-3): DSGVTQTPKHLITATGQRVTLRCSPRSGDLSVYWYQQSLDQGLQFLIQYYNGEERAKGNILERFSAQQFPDLHSELNLSSLELGDSALYFCASSPGGSLTDTQYFGPGTRLTVL.

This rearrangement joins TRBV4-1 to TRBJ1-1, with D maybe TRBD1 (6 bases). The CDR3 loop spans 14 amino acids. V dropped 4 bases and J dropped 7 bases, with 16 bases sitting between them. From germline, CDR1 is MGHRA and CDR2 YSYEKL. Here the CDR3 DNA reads TGCGCCAGCAGCCTCAAGGGGGGGCCCATTGAAGCTTTCTTT. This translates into CASSLKGGPIEAFF.

The CDR3: CASSYDRGETQYF. The DNA of the CDR3 is TGTGCCAGCAGTTACGACAGGGGCGAGACCCAGTACTTC. V is TRBV6-6 and J is TRBJ2-5; 8 bases align to TRBD1. The V segment lost 2 bases and the J segment 5 bases; nucleotides outside the gene matches: 1. This CDR3 region has 13 residues. Germline V gene data show CDR1 as MNHNY and CDR2 as SVGAGI (reference sequence).

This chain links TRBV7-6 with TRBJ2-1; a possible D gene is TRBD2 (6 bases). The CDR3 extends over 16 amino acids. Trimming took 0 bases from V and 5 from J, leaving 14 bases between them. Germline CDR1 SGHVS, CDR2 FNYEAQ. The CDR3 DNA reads TGTGCCAGCAGCTTAGCGCCCGGGAGTTGGGACAATGAGCAGTTCTTC. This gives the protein CASSLAPGSWDNEQFF.

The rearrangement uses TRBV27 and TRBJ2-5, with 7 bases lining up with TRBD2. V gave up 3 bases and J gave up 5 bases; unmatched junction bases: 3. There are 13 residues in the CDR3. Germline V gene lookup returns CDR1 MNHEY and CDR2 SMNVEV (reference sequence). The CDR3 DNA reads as TGTGCCAGCAGTTTCGGGGGAGGGGAGACCCAGTACTTC. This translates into CASSFGGGETQYF.

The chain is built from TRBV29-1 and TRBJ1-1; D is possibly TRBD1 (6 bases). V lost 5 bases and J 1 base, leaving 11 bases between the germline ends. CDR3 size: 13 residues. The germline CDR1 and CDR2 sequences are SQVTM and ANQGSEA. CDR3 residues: CSVRTDANTEAFF. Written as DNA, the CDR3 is TGCAGCGTTCGGACAGACGCGAACACTGAAGCTTTCTTT.

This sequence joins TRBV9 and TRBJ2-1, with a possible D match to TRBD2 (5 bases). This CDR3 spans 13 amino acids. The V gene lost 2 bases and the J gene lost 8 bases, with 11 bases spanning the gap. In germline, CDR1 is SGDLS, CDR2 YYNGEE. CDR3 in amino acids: CASSVGGRYEQFF. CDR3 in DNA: TGTGCCAGCAGCGTCGGCGGGCGGTATGAGCAGTTCTTC.

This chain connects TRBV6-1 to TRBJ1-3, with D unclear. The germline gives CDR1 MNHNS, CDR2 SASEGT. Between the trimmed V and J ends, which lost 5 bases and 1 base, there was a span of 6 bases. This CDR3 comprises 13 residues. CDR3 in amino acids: CASSSFSGNTIYF. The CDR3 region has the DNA TGTGCCAGCAGTTCTTTTTCTGGAAACACCATATATTTT.

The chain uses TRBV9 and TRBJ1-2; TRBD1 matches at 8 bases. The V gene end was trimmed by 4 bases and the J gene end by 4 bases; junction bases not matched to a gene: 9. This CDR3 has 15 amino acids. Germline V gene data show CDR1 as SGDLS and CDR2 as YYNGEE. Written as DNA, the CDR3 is TGTGCCAGCAGCACAGGGACAGGCGTCCTCTATGGCTACACCTTC. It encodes CASSTGTGVLYGYTF.

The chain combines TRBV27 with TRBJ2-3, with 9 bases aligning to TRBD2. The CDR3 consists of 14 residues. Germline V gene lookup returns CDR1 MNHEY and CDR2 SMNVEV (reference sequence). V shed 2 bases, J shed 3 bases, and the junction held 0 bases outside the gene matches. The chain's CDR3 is CASSLLAGTDTQYF. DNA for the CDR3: TGTGCCAGCAGTTTACTAGCGGGAACAGATACGCAGTATTTT.